This T cell receptor (beta chain) was retrieved from a study of spatial heterogeneity in lung cancer. The study tagged each TCR cDNA molecule with a unique molecular identifier. One entry per CDR3 protein results from TCRdb running MiXCR on the 5' RACE reads. The sample yields some 7,000 distinct CDR3 sequences, roughly 6.3% seen once. Study findings and constraints: Tracking of tumor mutation counts was seen in expanded intratumoral alpha and beta TCR counts.

Time point reported: sample taken at primary tumor resection. Untreated early-stage non-small cell lung cancer patients, fewer than 85 in total, were the donors. Unsorted whole RNA samples from tumor, nontumor lung or frozen PBMC were sequenced. The CDR3 has 18 amino acids. Germline V lookup: CDR1 MNHEY, CDR2 SMNVEV (reference sequence). The V gene end was trimmed by 5 bases and the J gene end by 0 bases; junction bases not matched to a gene: 10. This clonotype qualifies as medium-sized (0.01 to 0.1%). Its antigen is unidentified. The sequences come from lung tumor tissue, collected at surgery. The receptor comes from a male donor with early-stage non-small cell lung cancer. The V call is TRBV27, the J call TRBJ1-5; 10 bases map to TRBD1. CDR3 sequence (DNA): TGTGCCAGCAGTCCGGGACAGGGGAACCCTAATAGCAATCAGCCCCAGCATTTT. Residues: CASSPGQGNPNSNQPQHF.